The 14 T cell receptor beta chains presented below share a single source sample, sequenced in a study of T cells in Graves' hyperthyroidism and ophthalmopathy. Amplification targeted TCR beta CDR3 regions from RNA transcripts. The HTBI set primed first-round TCR CDR3 RT-PCR. TCRdb re-called the multiplex PCR reads with MiXCR, one entry per CDR3 protein. The profile shows about 500,000 distinct CDR3 sequences, roughly 45% of them singletons. Sample: peripheral blood or thyroid tissue (not recorded which). The receptor set was obtained from an adult woman with Graves' disease, either hyperthyroidism or ophthalmopathy (not recorded which).

This clonotype was seen a single time. The rearrangement uses TRBV12-5 and TRBJ2-5; D is uncertain. Germline V CDR1 and CDR2: LGHNT, FRNRAP. V lost 1 base and J lost 5, with 11 bases in between. CDR3 size: 14 residues. The CDR3 region is CASGLGPTEETQYF. The DNA of the CDR3 is TGTGCTAGTGGTTTGGGACCCACGGAGGAGACCCAGTACTTC.

This clonotype was found many times. The chain links TRBV5-1 to TRBJ1-1; 11 nucleotides agree with TRBD1. In germline, CDR1 is SGHRS, CDR2 YFSETQ. V was pared by 5 bases and J by 0 bases, with 6 bases of the junction left unmatched. The CDR3 is made up of 16 amino acids. CDR3 loop: CASSLGQGALNTEAFF. The CDR3 nucleotides are TGCGCCAGCAGTCTTGGACAGGGGGCCTTGAACACTGAAGCTTTCTTT.

On this clonotype itself: A much larger clone differs from this one at a single base, so this may be a read error. V gene TRBV12-3 or TRBV12-4 combines with J gene TRBJ2-7; 10 bases fit TRBD2. With 7 bases clipped from V and 1 base from J, the junction kept 7 bases outside the gene matches. This CDR3 is 15 amino acids long. DNA of the CDR3: TGTGCCAGCATTGTCACTAGCGGGGAATCCTACGAGCAGTACTTC. Encoded protein: CASIVTSGESYEQYF.

The count of this clonotype is one. This rearrangement joins TRBV7-2 to TRBJ2-2; D unclear. There are 12 residues in the CDR3. Germline CDR1 and CDR2: SGHTA and FQGNSA. The V gene lost 5 bases and the J gene lost 8 bases, with 9 bases spanning the gap. The CDR3 loop reads CASSAKTGELFF. The CDR3 nucleotides are TGTGCCAGCAGCGCGAAGACAGGGGAGCTGTTTTTT.

Ten or more counts support this clonotype. The chain links TRBV29-1 to TRBJ1-1, with a tentative D call TRBD1 (6 bases). Per the germline V gene, CDR1 is SQVTM and CDR2 is ANQGSEA. Trimming removed 6 bases at V and 0 bases at J, with 11 bases between. This CDR3 has 13 amino acids. DNA of the CDR3: TGCAGCGTCGTTCAGGGGTTGAACACTGAAGCTTTCTTT. This encodes CSVVQGLNTEAFF.

This clonotype occurred a few times. V is TRBV20-1 and J is TRBJ1-1; tentatively, D is TRBD1 (6 bases). Trimming cost V 2 bases and J 3 bases, with 10 bases left between them. CDR3 length equals 13 residues. Per the germline V gene, CDR1 is DFQATT and CDR2 is SNEGSKA (reference sequence). DNA of the CDR3: TGCAGTGCTAGATCGGACAGTTACACTGAAGCTTTCTTT. Translation: CSARSDSYTEAFF.

The chain has TRBV28 and TRBJ1-6; D is unresolved. Trimming cost V 7 bases and J 9 bases, with 16 bases left between them. Germline loops: CDR1 MDHEN, CDR2 SYDVKM. This CDR3 has 14 amino acids. The CDR3 loop is CASTEDRVGSPLHF. The CDR3 DNA follows: TGTGCCAGCACCGAGGATAGGGTTGGTTCACCCCTCCACTTT.

This clonotype was detected ten times or more. The V and J genes are TRBV10-3 and TRBJ2-5, with a tentative D call TRBD2 (5 bases). V was clipped by 11 bases and J by 8 bases, with 24 bases between them. Germline CDR1 ENHRY, CDR2 SYGVKD. This CDR3 contains 14 residues. CDR3 sequence (DNA): TGTGCCGGGAGTAGCGAGATCCTACCTGCCACCCAGTACTTC. As protein: CAGSSEILPATQYF.

There are many counts of this clonotype. One end of the junction varies from germline; a read error may be responsible. V and J are TRBV10-1 and TRBJ2-3; D possibly corresponds to TRBD2 (6 bases). The germline gives CDR1 WNHNN, CDR2 SYGVQD (reference sequence). The CDR3 totals 13 residues. For the CDR3, the DNA is TGCGCCAGCAGTAAAACTAGCAGAGATACGCAGTATTTT. Translation gives CASSKTSRDTQYF.

This clonotype turned up a few times. This chain uses TRBV15 with TRBJ2-7; possibly TRBD1 for D (6 bases). Trimming took off 0 bases at V and 7 bases at J, with 13 bases between the two ends. There are 14 residues in the CDR3. Germline V CDR1 and CDR2: LNHNV, YYDKDF (reference sequence). CDR3 sequence: CATSRDQGRREQYF. CDR3 coding DNA: TGTGCCACCAGCAGAGATCAGGGGCGCCGGGAGCAGTACTTC.

This clonotype was observed at least ten times. The chain employs TRBV6-5 and TRBJ2-6; D unresolved. Germline CDR1 is MNHEY and CDR2 is SVGAGI. The CDR3 is made up of 15 amino acids. Trimming cost V 8 bases and J 0 bases, with 11 bases left between them. The chain's CDR3 is CASGRGGSGANVLTF. CDR3 nucleotide sequence: TGTGCCAGCGGACGTGGTGGCTCTGGGGCCAACGTCCTGACTTTC.

The sample holds many counts of this clonotype. The chain couples TRBV20-1 to TRBJ1-6; a possible D gene is TRBD1 (5 bases). Germline values: CDR1 DFQATT, CDR2 SNEGSKA (reference sequence). V was pared by 5 bases and J by 12 bases, with 23 bases between. This CDR3 spans 15 amino acids. The CDR3 DNA reads as TGCAGTGCTCCCCTACCACAAGGGATGGGGGGACCCCTCCACTTT. Protein product: CSAPLPQGMGGPLHF.

This rearrangement joins TRBV2 to TRBJ1-4, with TRBD1 identical over 8 bases. The junction had 3 bases not matched to a gene; V was cut back by 4 bases and J by 5 bases. The CDR3 is made up of 14 amino acids. CDR1 SNHLY and CDR2 FYNNEI come from the germline V gene. CDR3 loop: CASSGDRGNEKLFF. The CDR3 DNA is TGTGCCAGCAGTGGCGACAGGGGAAATGAAAAACTGTTTTTT.

This clonotype was counted between two and nine times. A much larger clone differs by one base, so this may be a read error. This sequence joins TRBV20-1 and TRBJ2-5, with 11 bases matching TRBD2. CDR3 length: 16 residues. Germline V gives CDR1 DFQATT, CDR2 SNEGSKA (reference sequence). V lost 8 bases to trimming and J lost 5 bases; unmatched junction nucleotides: 16. This chain's CDR3 is CSPTPGTSGGEETQYF. CDR3 coding DNA: TGCAGTCCAACCCCCGGGACTAGCGGTGGTGAGGAGACCCAGTACTTC.